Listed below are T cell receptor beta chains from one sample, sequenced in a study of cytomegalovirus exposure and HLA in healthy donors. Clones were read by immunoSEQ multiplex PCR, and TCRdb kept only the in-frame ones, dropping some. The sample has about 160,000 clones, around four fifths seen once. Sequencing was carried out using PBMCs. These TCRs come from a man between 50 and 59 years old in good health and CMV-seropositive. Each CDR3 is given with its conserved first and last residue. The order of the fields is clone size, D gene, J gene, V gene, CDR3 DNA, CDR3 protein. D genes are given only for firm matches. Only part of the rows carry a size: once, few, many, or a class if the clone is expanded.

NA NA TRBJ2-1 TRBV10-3 TGTGCCATCAGTGACTCCGCGACAGCGAGCTCCTACAATGAGCAGTTCTTC CAISDSATASSYNEQFF
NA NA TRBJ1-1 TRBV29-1 TGCAGCGTGTCAAGGGGAGGGGGCACTGAAGCTTTCTTT CSVSRGGGTEAFF
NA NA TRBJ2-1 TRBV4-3 TGCGCCAGCAGCCCCCAGGGGTTCCCGGGAGGTAACAATGAGCAGTTCTTC CASSPQGFPGGNNEQFF
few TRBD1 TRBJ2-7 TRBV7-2 TGTGCCAGCAGTTGGGACAGGGAGAGCGAGCAGTACTTC CASSWDRESEQYF
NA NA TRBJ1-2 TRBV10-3 TGTGCCATCAGAACAGGAGAAAACTATGGCTACACCTTC CAIRTGENYGYTF
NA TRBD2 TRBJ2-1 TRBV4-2 TGTGCCAGCAGCCGAGCGGGACTAGCGGGAGTAAATGAGCAGTTCTTC CASSRAGLAGVNEQFF
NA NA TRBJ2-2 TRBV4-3 TGCGCCAGCAGCCAAGATGAGGCGGTGGCTACCGGAGGGGAGCTGTTTTTT CASSQDEAVATGGELFF
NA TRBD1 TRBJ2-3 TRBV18 TGTGCCAGCTCACCTGGGACAGTAGCCGATACGCAGTATTTT CASSPGTVADTQYF
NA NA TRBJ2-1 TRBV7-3 TGTGCCAGCAGCTTCCACGGACAAGAGCAGTTCTTC CASSFHGQEQFF
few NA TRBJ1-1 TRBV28 TGTGCCAGCAGTTACACCGGGGGGGTGAACACTGAAGCTTTCTTT CASSYTGGVNTEAFF
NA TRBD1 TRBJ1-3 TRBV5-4 TGTGCCAGCAGTTTGACAGGGTCGGGAAACACCATATATTTT CASSLTGSGNTIYF